These 22 T cell receptor beta chains originate from one sample sequenced in a study of T cell responses to AZD1222 COVID-19 vaccine. Assay: immunoSEQ multiplex PCR; the TCRdb copy retains only in-frame clones and omits some. This table has tens of thousands of clones, 88% appearing once. Sequences were derived from peripheral blood, sampled 28 days after the second dose of the MenACWY control vaccine. These receptors were taken from an adult who received the MenACWY meningococcal vaccine as a control.

V usage is TRBV7-2 and J usage is TRBJ2-3; D is unresolved. Germline CDR1 and CDR2: SGHTA and FQGNSA. V was trimmed by 1 base and J by 4 bases, leaving 12 bases between them. The CDR3 has 15 residues. CDR3 sequence reads: CASSLEIWVPDTQYF. In nucleotides, the CDR3 is TGTGCCAGCAGCTTAGAGATATGGGTACCAGATACGCAGTATTTT.

The gene calls are TRBV7-2 and TRBJ1-5, with D possibly TRBD1 on 6 matching bases. CDR3 length: 16 amino acids. Germline loops: CDR1 SGHTA, CDR2 FQGNSA. V was trimmed by 1 base and J by 5 bases, leaving 15 bases between them. For the CDR3, the DNA is TGTGCCAGCAGCTTAGAGTGGGGGGGCGGGGATCAGCCCCAGCATTTT. This codes for CASSLEWGGGDQPQHF.

This clone was seen once. The V gene is TRBV3-1 (or the pseudogene TRBV3-2), the J gene TRBJ2-7; D remains ambiguous. There are 13 residues in the CDR3. CDR1 and CDR2 (germline): LGHDT, YNNKEL (reference sequence). V was pared by 0 bases and J by 3 bases, with 6 bases between. The CDR3 sequence: CASSQEGVYEQYF. In DNA form, the CDR3 reads TGTGCCAGCAGCCAAGAAGGTGTCTACGAGCAGTACTTC.

V gene TRBV7-8 combines with J gene TRBJ1-1; the D is unclear. From germline, CDR1 is SGHVS and CDR2 FQNEAQ. Trimming left V 1 base short and J 5 bases short, with 8 bases between. The CDR3 is made up of 13 amino acids. CDR3 protein: CASSLVLGTEAFF. DNA of the CDR3: TGTGCCAGCAGCTTAGTCCTGGGAACTGAAGCTTTCTTT.

The chain is built from TRBV7-2 and TRBJ2-4, with TRBD2 matching 8 bases. The germline gives CDR1 SGHTA, CDR2 FQGNSA. The CDR3 has 17 amino acids. Germline trimming cut 1 base from V and 2 bases from J; bases unmatched to any gene: 7. CDR3 protein: CASSLEAASGPKNIQYF. For the CDR3, the DNA is TGTGCCAGCAGCTTAGAGGCCGCTAGCGGGCCCAAAAACATTCAGTACTTC.

The rearrangement links TRBV24-1 to TRBJ2-1; 7 bases align to TRBD2. The V segment lost 3 bases and the J segment 8 bases; nucleotides outside the gene matches: 15. The length of the CDR3 is 17 residues. Germline-derived CDR1 and CDR2 are KGHDR and SFDVKD. CDR3 nucleotide sequence: TGTGCCACCAGTGATCAAAAAAGACTAGCTTCTATCGATGAGCAGTTCTTC. This encodes CATSDQKRLASIDEQFF.

V and J are TRBV7-2 and TRBJ1-1; 9 positions match TRBD1. This CDR3 has 13 residues. CDR1 is SGHTA and CDR2 is FQGNSA in the germline V gene. V trimming: 5 bases; J trimming: 8 bases; junction bases outside the gene matches: 6. The CDR3 here is CASSTDRGKEAFF. The CDR3 region has the DNA TGTGCCAGCAGCACGGACAGGGGTAAGGAAGCTTTCTTT. Combining the CDR3 with reference TRBV7-2 and TRBJ1-1 gives the whole variable domain GAGVSQSPSNKVTEKGKDVELRCDPISGHTALYWYRQSLGQGLEFLIYFQGNSAPDKSGLPSDRFSAERTGGSVSTLTIQRTQQEDSAVYLCASSTDRGKEAFFGQGTRLTVV.

The V gene is TRBV28, the J gene TRBJ2-7; D is possibly TRBD1 or TRBD2 (5 bases each). CDR3 length: 14 amino acids. The germline gives CDR1 MDHEN, CDR2 SYDVKM. V was pared by 5 bases and J by 2 bases, with 13 bases between. The DNA for the CDR3 is TGTGCCAGCAGTACGCCGGGACGTGCCTACGAGCAGTACTTC. It is translated as CASSTPGRAYEQYF.

This clone was found a few times. The genes are TRBV4-1 and TRBJ1-1; unclear D gene. Germline V lookup: CDR1 MGHRA, CDR2 YSYEKL. V was trimmed by 2 bases and J by 3 bases, leaving 13 bases between them. The CDR3 consists of 15 residues. CDR3 DNA: TGCGCCAGCAGCCAACCTTCGATGAGGGACACTGAAGCTTTCTTT. Translation gives CASSQPSMRDTEAFF.

The chain is built from TRBV18 and TRBJ2-5, with 10 bases that match TRBD1. There are 13 residues in the CDR3. V trimming: 6 bases; J trimming: 5 bases; junction bases outside the gene matches: 3. CDR1 is KGHSH, CDR2 LQKENI, per germline. Written as DNA, the CDR3 is TGTGCCAGCTCCCTGGGACAGGGGGAGACCCAGTACTTC. This translates into CASSLGQGETQYF.

The chain uses TRBV10-3 and TRBJ1-2; 8 positions match TRBD1. The CDR3 sequence is 21 residues long. J lost 8 bases, V lost 0 bases, and 26 bases had no gene match. Germline V gene lookup returns CDR1 ENHRY and CDR2 SYGVKD. CDR3 sequence reads: CAISESLSIVRGRAHASGYTF. CDR3 nucleotides: TGTGCCATCAGTGAGTCATTAAGTATAGTCAGGGGGCGAGCCCATGCCTCCGGCTACACCTTC.

V is TRBV6-5 and J is TRBJ1-2; maybe TRBD1 (5 bases). V lost 0 bases and J 5 bases, leaving 7 bases between the germline ends. CDR1 and CDR2 (germline): MNHEY, SVGAGI. The CDR3 runs to 13 residues. The CDR3, as DNA: TGTGCCAGCAGTTACTCGCCAGGGTATGGCTACACCTTC. It codes for CASSYSPGYGYTF.

This clone appeared many times. The chain recombines TRBV5-1 with TRBJ1-4; 8 nucleotides line up with TRBD1. CDR1 SGHRS and CDR2 YFSETQ come from the germline V gene. This CDR3 is 15 amino acids long. V lost 5 bases, J lost 8 bases, and 11 bases stayed unmatched. The CDR3 here is CASSQGARSREKLFF. The DNA of the CDR3 is TGCGCCAGCAGTCAGGGGGCGCGGAGTAGGGAAAAACTGTTTTTT.

The chain employs TRBV9 and TRBJ2-5, with 8 positions matching TRBD2. CDR1 is SGDLS, CDR2 YYNGEE, per germline. V shed 5 bases and J 1 base; nucleotides not matched to a gene: 4. This CDR3 has 14 amino acids. Here the CDR3 reads CASSSGLAQETQYF. Written as DNA, the CDR3 is TGTGCCAGCAGTTCCGGACTAGCCCAAGAGACCCAGTACTTC.

The genes are TRBV12-3 or TRBV12-4 and TRBJ1-2; D is ambiguous. This CDR3 spans 12 amino acids. The germline V and J ends were trimmed by 6 bases and 5 bases, with 10 bases remaining between them. The CDR3 loop reads CASSRSYYGYTF. CDR3 bases: TGTGCCAGCAGCCGGAGTTATTATGGCTACACCTTC.

J is TRBJ1-2 and V is TRBV7-9; no definite D call. This CDR3 has 15 amino acids. Germline values: CDR1 SEHNR, CDR2 FQNEAQ (reference sequence). Trimming pared 0 bases from V and 8 bases from J, leaving 16 bases between. In nucleotides, the CDR3 is TGTGCCAGCAGCTTAGCTGCGGCAGCTAGGGTGGGCTACACCTTC. This translates into CASSLAAAARVGYTF.

V is TRBV27 and J is TRBJ2-2; a possible D gene is TRBD1 (5 bases). CDR1 and CDR2 from the germline V gene are MNHEY and SMNVEV (reference sequence). V dropped 0 bases and J dropped 5 bases, with 22 bases sitting between them. CDR3 length: 19 amino acids. For the CDR3, the DNA is TGTGCCAGCAGTTTATCGTCTTGGGGCAGCGATATGGGGACCGGGGAGCTGTTTTTT. Its protein is CASSLSSWGSDMGTGELFF.

The V call is TRBV15, the J call TRBJ1-6, with D possibly being TRBD1 (5 bases). The CDR3 sequence is 19 residues long. Germline lookup yields CDR1 LNHNV and CDR2 YYDKDF (reference sequence). V lost 2 bases and J 0 bases, leaving 17 bases between the germline ends. The CDR3 DNA is TGTGCCACCAGCAGAAAACGCATGGGGGGAAGCTCCTATAATTCACCCCTCCACTTT. Protein: CATSRKRMGGSSYNSPLHF. The variable domain in full, completed from reference TRBV15 and TRBJ1-6, reads DAMVIQNPRYQVTQFGKPVTLSCSQTLNHNVMYWYQQKSSQAPKLLFHYYDKDFNNEADTPDNFQSRRPNTSFCFLDIRSPGLGDTAMYLCATSRKRMGGSSYNSPLHFGNGTRLTVT.

The chain has TRBV6-5 and TRBJ1-5; 10 bases fit TRBD1. There are 15 residues in the CDR3. The ends lost 2 bases at V and 6 bases at J; junction bases unmatched: 4. Germline V gives CDR1 MNHEY, CDR2 SVGAGI. The CDR3 DNA reads as TGTGCCAGCAGTTACGGGACAGGGGTTGGTCAGCCCCAGCATTTT. Protein: CASSYGTGVGQPQHF.

V usage is TRBV13 and J usage is TRBJ1-4; the D is unclear. Germline loops: CDR1 PRHDT, CDR2 FYEKMQ (reference sequence). V lost 5 bases and J 8 bases, leaving 12 bases between the germline ends. CDR3 size: 13 residues. For the CDR3, the DNA is TGTGCCAGCAGCCTACGAGGTGGGGAAAAACTGTTTTTT. This translates into CASSLRGGEKLFF.

By frequency in the sample, this clone is medium-sized. J is TRBJ1-1 and V is TRBV7-9, with D possibly TRBD1 on 6 matching bases. There are 14 residues in the CDR3. Germline V gives CDR1 SEHNR, CDR2 FQNEAQ (reference sequence). Trimming stripped 0 bases from V and 5 bases from J, with 10 bases between. The CDR3 here is CASSLAGGGTEAFF. Here the CDR3 DNA reads TGTGCCAGCAGCTTAGCGGGAGGGGGTACTGAAGCTTTCTTT.

This chain links TRBV6-5 with TRBJ1-5; D uncertain. The germline V gene has CDR1 MNHEY and CDR2 SVGAGI. The V end was cut by 0 bases, the J end by 4 bases, with 10 bases between. This CDR3 has 15 residues. Here the CDR3 reads CASSYSGKGNQPQHF. CDR3 bases: TGTGCCAGCAGTTACTCGGGGAAGGGTAATCAGCCCCAGCATTTT.